This T cell receptor (beta chain) derives from a study of cytotoxic CD8 clonotypes in ibrutinib-treated CLL. With 5 bases clipped from V and 2 bases from J, the junction kept 3 bases outside the gene matches. The CDR3 sequence is 14 residues long. Germline-derived CDR1 and CDR2 are SGHVS and FQNEAQ. TCRdb's table, derived via immunoSEQ multiplex PCR, lists solely in-frame clones and lacks some. The sample holds about 120,000 clones; about 53% are singletons and the top ten take roughly 35%. The receptor's source is a human donor with chronic lymphocytic leukemia. Source: PBMCs, taken after 24 months of ibrutinib treatment. V gene TRBV7-8 combines with J gene TRBJ1-3, with TRBD1 identical over 7 bases. The CDR3 loop is CASSPGGAGNTIYF. CDR3 nucleotides: TGTGCCAGCAGCCCAGGGGGGGCTGGAAACACCATATATTTT.